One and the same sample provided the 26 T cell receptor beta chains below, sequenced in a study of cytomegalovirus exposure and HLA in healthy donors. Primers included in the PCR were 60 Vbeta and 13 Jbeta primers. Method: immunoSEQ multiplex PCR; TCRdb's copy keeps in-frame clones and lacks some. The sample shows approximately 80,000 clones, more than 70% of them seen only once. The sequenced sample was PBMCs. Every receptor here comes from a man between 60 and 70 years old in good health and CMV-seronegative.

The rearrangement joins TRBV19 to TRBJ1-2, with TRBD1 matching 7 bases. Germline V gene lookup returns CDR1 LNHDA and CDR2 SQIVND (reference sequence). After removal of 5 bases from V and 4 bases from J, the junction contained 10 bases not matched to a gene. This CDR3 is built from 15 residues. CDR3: CASSWRPQGGYGYTF. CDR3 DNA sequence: TGTGCCAGTAGTTGGCGGCCCCAGGGGGGCTATGGCTACACCTTC.

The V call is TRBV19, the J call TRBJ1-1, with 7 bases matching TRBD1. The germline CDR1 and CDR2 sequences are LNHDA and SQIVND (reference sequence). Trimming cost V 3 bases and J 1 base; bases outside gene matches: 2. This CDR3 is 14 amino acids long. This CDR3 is CASSINRGNTEAFF. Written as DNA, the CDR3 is TGTGCCAGTAGTATCAACAGGGGGAACACTGAAGCTTTCTTT.

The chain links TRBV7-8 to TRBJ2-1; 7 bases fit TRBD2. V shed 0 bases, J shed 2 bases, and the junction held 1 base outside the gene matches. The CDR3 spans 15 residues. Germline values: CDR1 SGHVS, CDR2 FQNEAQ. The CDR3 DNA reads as TGTGCCAGCAGCTTAGCTAGCGGGCCCTACAATGAGCAGTTCTTC. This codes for CASSLASGPYNEQFF.

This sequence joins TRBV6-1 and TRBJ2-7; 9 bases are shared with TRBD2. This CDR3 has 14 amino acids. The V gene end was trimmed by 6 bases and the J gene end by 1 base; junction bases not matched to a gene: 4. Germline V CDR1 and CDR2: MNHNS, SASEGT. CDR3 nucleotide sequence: TGTGCCAGCAGCTGGACTAGCGCGTCCTACGAGCAGTACTTC. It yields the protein CASSWTSASYEQYF.

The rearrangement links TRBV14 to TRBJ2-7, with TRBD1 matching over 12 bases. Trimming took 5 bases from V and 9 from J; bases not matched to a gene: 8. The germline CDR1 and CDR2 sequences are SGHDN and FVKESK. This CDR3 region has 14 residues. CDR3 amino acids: CASSIPGTGGRQYF. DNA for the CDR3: TGTGCCAGCAGCATACCCGGGACAGGGGGCAGGCAGTACTTC.

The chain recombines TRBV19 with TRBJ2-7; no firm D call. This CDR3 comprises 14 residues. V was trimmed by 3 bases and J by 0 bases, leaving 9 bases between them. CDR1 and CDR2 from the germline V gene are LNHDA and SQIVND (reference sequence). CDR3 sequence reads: CASSILPGSYEQYF. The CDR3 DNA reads TGTGCCAGTAGTATTCTCCCAGGCTCCTACGAGCAGTACTTC. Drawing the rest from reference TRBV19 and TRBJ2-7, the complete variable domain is DGGITQSPKYLFRKEGQNVTLSCEQNLNHDAMYWYRQDPGQGLRLIYYSQIVNDFQKGDIAEGYSVSREKKESFPLTVTSAQKNPTAFYLCASSILPGSYEQYFGPGTRLTVT.

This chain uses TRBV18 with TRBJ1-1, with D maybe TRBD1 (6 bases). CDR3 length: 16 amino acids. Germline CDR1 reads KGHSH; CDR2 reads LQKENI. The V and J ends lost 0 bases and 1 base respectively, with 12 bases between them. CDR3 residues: CASSPPGGRSNTEAFF. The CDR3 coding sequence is TGTGCCAGCTCACCACCCGGGGGGCGGTCGAACACTGAAGCTTTCTTT. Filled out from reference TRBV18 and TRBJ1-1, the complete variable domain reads NAGVMQNPRHLVRRRGQEARLRCSPMKGHSHVYWYRQLPEEGLKFMVYLQKENIIDESGMPKERFSAEFPKEGPSILRIQQVVRGDSAAYFCASSPPGGRSNTEAFFGQGTRLTVV.

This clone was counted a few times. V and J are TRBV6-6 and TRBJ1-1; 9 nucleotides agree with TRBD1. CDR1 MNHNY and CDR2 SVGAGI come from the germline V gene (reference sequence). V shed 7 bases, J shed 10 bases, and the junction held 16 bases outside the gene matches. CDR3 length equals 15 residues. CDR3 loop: CASTSSGTGISGAFF. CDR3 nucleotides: TGTGCCAGCACCTCCTCCGGGACAGGGATTTCAGGAGCTTTCTTT.

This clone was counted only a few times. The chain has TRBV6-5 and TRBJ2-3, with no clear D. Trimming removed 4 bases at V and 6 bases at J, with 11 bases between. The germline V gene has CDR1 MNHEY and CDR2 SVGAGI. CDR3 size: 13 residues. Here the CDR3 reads CASSSGGGDTQYF. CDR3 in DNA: TGTGCCAGCAGTTCGGGTGGTGGGGATACGCAGTATTTT.

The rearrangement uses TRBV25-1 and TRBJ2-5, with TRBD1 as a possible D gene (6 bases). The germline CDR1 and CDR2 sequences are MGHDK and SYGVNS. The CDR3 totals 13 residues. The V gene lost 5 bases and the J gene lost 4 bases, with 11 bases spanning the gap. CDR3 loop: CASSTPGVETQYF. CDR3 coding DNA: TGTGCCAGCAGTACCCCAGGGGTAGAGACCCAGTACTTC.

The chain's CDR3 is CASASGGYEAFF. For the CDR3, the DNA is TGTGCCAGCGCGTCAGGGGGCTATGAAGCTTTCTTT. The rearrangement joins TRBV5-3 to TRBJ1-1; 8 nucleotides agree with TRBD1. TRBV5-3 is assigned to the ORF class and has an uncertain function. V dropped 8 bases and J dropped 7; count of bases not matched to a gene: 7. The length of the CDR3 is 12 residues.

For the CDR3, the DNA is TGCGCCAGCAGGGGCGGTGACCTCCGGGAGGCCCAGTACTTC. Its translation: CASRGGDLREAQYF. V and J are TRBV5-1 and TRBJ2-5, with TRBD2 matching over 7 bases. CDR1 is SGHRS and CDR2 is YFSETQ in the germline V gene. The CDR3 sequence is 14 residues long. The V segment lost 5 bases and the J segment 9 bases; nucleotides outside the gene matches: 13. Together with reference TRBV5-1 and TRBJ2-5, the CDR3 gives the full variable domain: KAGVTQTPRYLIKTRGQQVTLSCSPISGHRSVSWYQQTPGQGLQFLFEYFSETQRNKGNFPGRFSGRQFSNSRSEMNVSTLELGDSALYLCASRGGDLREAQYFGPGTRLLVL.

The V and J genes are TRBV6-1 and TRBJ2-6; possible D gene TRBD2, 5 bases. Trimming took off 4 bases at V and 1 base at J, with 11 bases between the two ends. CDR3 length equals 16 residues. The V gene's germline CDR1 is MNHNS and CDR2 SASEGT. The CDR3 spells CASSVSSGSGANVLTF. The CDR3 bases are TGTGCCAGCAGTGTTTCGTCGGGATCTGGGGCCAACGTCCTGACTTTC.

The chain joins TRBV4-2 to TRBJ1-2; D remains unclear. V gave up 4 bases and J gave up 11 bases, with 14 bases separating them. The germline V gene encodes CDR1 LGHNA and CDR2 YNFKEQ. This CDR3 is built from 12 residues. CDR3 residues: CASSLRQEGYTF. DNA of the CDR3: TGTGCCAGCAGCCTGAGGCAGGAGGGTTACACCTTC.

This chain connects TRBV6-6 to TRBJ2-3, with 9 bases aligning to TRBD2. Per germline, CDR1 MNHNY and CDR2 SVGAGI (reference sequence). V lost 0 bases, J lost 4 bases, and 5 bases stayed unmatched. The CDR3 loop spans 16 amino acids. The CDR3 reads CASSYSRAGGPDTQYF. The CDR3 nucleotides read TGTGCCAGCAGTTACTCGAGAGCGGGGGGTCCAGATACGCAGTATTTT.

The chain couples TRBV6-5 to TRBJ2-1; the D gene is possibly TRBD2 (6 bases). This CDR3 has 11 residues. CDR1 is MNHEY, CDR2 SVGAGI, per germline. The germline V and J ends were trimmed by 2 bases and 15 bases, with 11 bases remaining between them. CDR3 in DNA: TGTGCCAGCAGTTACGCGGGACGGTGGTTCTTC. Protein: CASSYAGRWFF.

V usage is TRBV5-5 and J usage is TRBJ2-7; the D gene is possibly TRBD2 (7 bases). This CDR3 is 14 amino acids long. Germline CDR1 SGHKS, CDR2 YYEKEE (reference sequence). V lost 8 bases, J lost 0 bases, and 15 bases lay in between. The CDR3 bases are TGTGCCAGTTGTAGGGGGGGGTACTCCTACGAGCAGTACTTC. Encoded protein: CASCRGGYSYEQYF.

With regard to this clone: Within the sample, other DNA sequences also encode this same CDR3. CDR3 amino acids: CASSLTGGYNEQFF. CDR3 in DNA: TGTGCCAGCAGCTTGACTGGTGGGTACAATGAGCAGTTCTTC. This sequence joins TRBV7-3 and TRBJ2-1; D call uncertain. The CDR3 consists of 14 residues. Germline CDR1 is SGHTA and CDR2 is FQGTGA. V lost 3 bases to trimming and J lost 4 bases, with 10 bases between them.

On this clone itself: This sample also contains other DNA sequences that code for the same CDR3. The CDR3 nucleotides are TGTGCCAGCAGTGCAGGGCTACAGGCTCCCAATTCACCCCTCCACTTT. This encodes CASSAGLQAPNSPLHF. The chain links TRBV6-1 to TRBJ1-6, with TRBD1 as a possible D gene (5 bases). CDR3 length: 16 residues. Per germline, CDR1 MNHNS and CDR2 SASEGT. V was pared by 4 bases and J by 7 bases, with 17 bases between.

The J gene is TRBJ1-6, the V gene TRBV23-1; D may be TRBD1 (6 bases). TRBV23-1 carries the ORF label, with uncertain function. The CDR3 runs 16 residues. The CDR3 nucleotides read TGCCCTACCCCGTACGGCAGGGGAAAAACAAATTCACCCCTCCACTTT. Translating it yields CPTPYGRGKTNSPLHF.

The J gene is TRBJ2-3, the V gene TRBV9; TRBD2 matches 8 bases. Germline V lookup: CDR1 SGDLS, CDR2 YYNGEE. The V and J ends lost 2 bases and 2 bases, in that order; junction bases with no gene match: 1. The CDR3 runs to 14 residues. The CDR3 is CASSVRGDTDTQYF. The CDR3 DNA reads TGTGCCAGCAGCGTGCGGGGGGACACAGATACGCAGTATTTT.

The CDR3 coding sequence is TGCGCCAGCAGCCAGAGGGGGGCGGGACTAGCGACAGAGACCCAGTACTTC. It encodes CASSQRGAGLATETQYF. The chain couples TRBV4-1 to TRBJ2-5; 10 bases agree with TRBD2. V shed 3 bases and J 4 bases; nucleotides not matched to a gene: 11. Germline V gives CDR1 MGHRA, CDR2 YSYEKL. CDR3 size: 17 residues.

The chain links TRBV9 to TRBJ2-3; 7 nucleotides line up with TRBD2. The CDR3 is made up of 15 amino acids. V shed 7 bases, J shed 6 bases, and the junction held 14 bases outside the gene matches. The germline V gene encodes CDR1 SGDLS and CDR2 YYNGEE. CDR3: CASSMAGVTYDTQYF. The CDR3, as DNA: TGTGCCAGCTCGATGGCGGGGGTCACCTACGATACGCAGTATTTT.

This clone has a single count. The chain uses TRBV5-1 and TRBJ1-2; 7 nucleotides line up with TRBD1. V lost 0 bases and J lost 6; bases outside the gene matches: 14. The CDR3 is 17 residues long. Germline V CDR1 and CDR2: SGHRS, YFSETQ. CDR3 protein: CASSLVGGTDGYDGYTF. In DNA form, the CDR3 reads TGCGCCAGCAGCTTGGTAGGGGGGACAGACGGGTACGATGGCTACACCTTC.

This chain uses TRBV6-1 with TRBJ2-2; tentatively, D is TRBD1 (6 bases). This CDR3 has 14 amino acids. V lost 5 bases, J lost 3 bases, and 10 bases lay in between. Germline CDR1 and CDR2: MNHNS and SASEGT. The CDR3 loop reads CASSFDRYTGELFF. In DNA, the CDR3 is TGTGCCAGCAGTTTCGACAGGTACACCGGGGAGCTGTTTTTT.

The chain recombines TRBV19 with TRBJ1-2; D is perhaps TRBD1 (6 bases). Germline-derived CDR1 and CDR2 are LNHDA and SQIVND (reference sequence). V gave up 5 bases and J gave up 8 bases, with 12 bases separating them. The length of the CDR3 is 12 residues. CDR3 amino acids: CASSAQTGGYTF. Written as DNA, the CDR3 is TGTGCCAGTAGTGCCCAAACAGGGGGCTACACCTTC.